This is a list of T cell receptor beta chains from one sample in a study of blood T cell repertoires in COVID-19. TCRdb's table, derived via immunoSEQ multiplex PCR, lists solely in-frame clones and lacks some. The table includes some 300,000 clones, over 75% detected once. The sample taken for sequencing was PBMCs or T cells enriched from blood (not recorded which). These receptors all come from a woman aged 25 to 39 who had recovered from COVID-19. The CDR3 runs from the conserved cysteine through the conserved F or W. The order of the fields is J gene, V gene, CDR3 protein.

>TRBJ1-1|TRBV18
CASRSTALNTEAFF
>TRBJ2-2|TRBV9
CASSVGLPGQSGNLNTGELFF
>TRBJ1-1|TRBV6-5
CASSPGHRTGKAFF
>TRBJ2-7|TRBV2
CATRGSPTYEQYF
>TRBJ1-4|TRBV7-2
CASRLGQGVGKLFF
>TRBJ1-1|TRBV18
CASSRGGQTNTEAFF
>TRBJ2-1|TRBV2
CARGPTSGGPLSYNEQFF
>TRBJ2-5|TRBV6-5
CASTGTTIVQETQYF
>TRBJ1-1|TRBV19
CASSTSRGDTEAFF
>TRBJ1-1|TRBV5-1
CASSLGQGLNTEAFF
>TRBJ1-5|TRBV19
CASTQGVPSNQPQHF
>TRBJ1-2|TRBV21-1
CARRQGAGHGYTF
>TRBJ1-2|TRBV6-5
CASSTRADRYGGYTF
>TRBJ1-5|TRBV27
CASSLLSGPQHF
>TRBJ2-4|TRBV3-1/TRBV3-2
CASREDGTGWAKNIQYF
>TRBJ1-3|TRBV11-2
CASSSRGSDGNTIYF
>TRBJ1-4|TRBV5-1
CASSLGQSNEKLFF
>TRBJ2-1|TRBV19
CASSVASGGYNEQFF
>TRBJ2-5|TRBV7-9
CASSRAGGGETQYF
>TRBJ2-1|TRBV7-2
CASSLFGSRNNEQFF
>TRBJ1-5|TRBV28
CASSFWDRVAHQPQHF
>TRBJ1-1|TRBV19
CASSTGQGKARMNTEAFF
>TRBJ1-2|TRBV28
CASTGDRGSYTF
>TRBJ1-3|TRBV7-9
CASRSNRGPSSGNTIYF
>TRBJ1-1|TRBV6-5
CASSYSPGSLGREAFF
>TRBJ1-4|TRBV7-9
CASSSTGGENEKLFF
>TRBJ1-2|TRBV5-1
CASSLVDRGLYGYTF
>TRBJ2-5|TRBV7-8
CASSDRVDQETQYF
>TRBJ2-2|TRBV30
CAWSTVKQGSGELFF
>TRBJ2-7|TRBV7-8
CASSLKRILSYEQYF
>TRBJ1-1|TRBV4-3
CASSQDSVFGSYDTEAFF
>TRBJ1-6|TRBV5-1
CASSLAEVSLRSPLHF
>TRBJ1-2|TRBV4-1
CASSFVPGQVEGGYTF
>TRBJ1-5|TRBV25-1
CASSLTGNQPQHF
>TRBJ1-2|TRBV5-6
CASRGQGTHGYTF
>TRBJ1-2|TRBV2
CASSGQRKYGYTF